This is a list of T cell receptor beta chains from one sample in a study of T cells in Graves' hyperthyroidism and ophthalmopathy. MiXCR was run by TCRdb on the multiplex PCR reads, yielding one entry per CDR3 protein. The sample records a few hundred thousand distinct CDR3 sequences, 14% being singletons. The sequenced sample was blood. These receptors were collected from a woman in her thirties with Graves' hyperthyroidism that later progressed to Graves' ophthalmopathy. Both conserved end residues are part of each CDR3. Expanded clones get a size class; other rows say once, few or many, or leave the size out.

abundance: many
j_gene: TRBJ1-4
v_gene: TRBV12-3/TRBV12-4
CDR3aa: CASSSDPGLFRTNEKLFF

abundance: .
j_gene: TRBJ2-1
v_gene: TRBV7-2
CDR3aa: CASSLPDRGREFF

abundance: .
j_gene: TRBJ1-5
v_gene: TRBV5-1
CDR3aa: CASSKDRGANQPQHF

abundance: many
j_gene: TRBJ1-6
v_gene: TRBV27
CDR3aa: CASSPDRTPLHF

abundance: .
j_gene: TRBJ1-5
v_gene: TRBV7-9
CDR3aa: CASSLSSAGDQPQHF

abundance: once
j_gene: TRBJ2-3
v_gene: TRBV27
CDR3aa: CASSLSGATQYF

abundance: few
j_gene: TRBJ2-7
v_gene: TRBV6-1
CDR3aa: CASSQRTGSYEQYF

abundance: many
j_gene: TRBJ2-1
v_gene: TRBV7-2
CDR3aa: CASSLAGTGEANEQFF

abundance: .
j_gene: TRBJ1-2
v_gene: TRBV7-9
CDR3aa: CASRDGQGGGYTF

abundance: many
j_gene: TRBJ2-1
v_gene: TRBV7-9
CDR3aa: CASSLGTGAIYNEQFF

abundance: many
j_gene: TRBJ2-1
v_gene: TRBV20-1
CDR3aa: CRGDSSADEQFF

abundance: many
j_gene: TRBJ2-5
v_gene: TRBV29-1
CDR3aa: CSVEDWRGRQETQYF

abundance: .
j_gene: TRBJ1-2
v_gene: TRBV30
CDR3aa: CAWSVSADYGYTF

abundance: many
j_gene: TRBJ1-5
v_gene: TRBV30
CDR3aa: CAWSARTGAEQPQHF

abundance: many
j_gene: TRBJ1-2
v_gene: TRBV6-1
CDR3aa: CASTRGGLDYGYTF

abundance: few
j_gene: TRBJ1-2
v_gene: TRBV7-2
CDR3aa: CASSLSRGTGDGYTF

abundance: .
j_gene: TRBJ1-6
v_gene: TRBV6-4
CDR3aa: CASSVQPGTANSPLHF

abundance: .
j_gene: TRBJ2-1
v_gene: TRBV18
CDR3aa: CASSSANNEQFF

abundance: many
j_gene: TRBJ2-5
v_gene: TRBV6-1
CDR3aa: CASRSTSGPQETQYF

abundance: many
j_gene: TRBJ1-4
v_gene: TRBV27
CDR3aa: CASSLRVNEKLFF

abundance: many
j_gene: TRBJ1-3
v_gene: TRBV7-8
CDR3aa: CASSPPRQGGNTIYF

abundance: many
j_gene: TRBJ2-3
v_gene: TRBV12-5
CDR3aa: CASALSMAGGPTDTQYF

abundance: many
j_gene: TRBJ2-3
v_gene: TRBV7-2
CDR3aa: CASSRDSSPGTDTQYF

abundance: many
j_gene: TRBJ2-7
v_gene: TRBV12-3/TRBV12-4
CDR3aa: CASSFRLADEQYF

abundance: .
j_gene: TRBJ1-5
v_gene: TRBV11-1
CDR3aa: CASSQGGNWQPQHF

abundance: few
j_gene: TRBJ2-5
v_gene: TRBV19
CDR3aa: CASQETSYQETQYF

abundance: many
j_gene: TRBJ2-3
v_gene: TRBV5-1
CDR3aa: CASSLVQLADTQYF

abundance: .
j_gene: TRBJ2-1
v_gene: TRBV30
CDR3aa: CAWSLLAGGNEQFF

abundance: many
j_gene: TRBJ2-7
v_gene: TRBV2
CDR3aa: CASSARVGEQYF

abundance: many
j_gene: TRBJ2-4
v_gene: TRBV29-1
CDR3aa: CSVRRGGNIQYF

abundance: many
j_gene: TRBJ2-2
v_gene: TRBV12-3/TRBV12-4
CDR3aa: CASRIDSANTGELFF

abundance: many
j_gene: TRBJ2-3
v_gene: TRBV27
CDR3aa: CASSLRVLAGARTDTQYF

abundance: many
j_gene: TRBJ1-3
v_gene: TRBV9
CDR3aa: CASSVGASGNTIYF

abundance: many
j_gene: TRBJ2-7
v_gene: TRBV6-2/TRBV6-3
CDR3aa: CASRPVGQDEQYF

abundance: many
j_gene: TRBJ2-1
v_gene: TRBV6-1
CDR3aa: CATRYSGDNEQFF

abundance: .
j_gene: TRBJ1-3
v_gene: TRBV19
CDR3aa: CASSVDRGRNTIYF

abundance: many
j_gene: TRBJ1-2
v_gene: TRBV28
CDR3aa: CASSSGTAANYGYTF

abundance: .
j_gene: TRBJ1-1
v_gene: TRBV20-1
CDR3aa: CSARVTGMNTEAFF

abundance: .
j_gene: TRBJ2-3
v_gene: TRBV6-2/TRBV6-3
CDR3aa: CASSGPDRGEGTDTQYF

abundance: many
j_gene: TRBJ2-1
v_gene: TRBV18
CDR3aa: CASSPPAGSAGEQFF

abundance: many
j_gene: TRBJ2-1
v_gene: TRBV15
CDR3aa: CATSRGTGESYNEQFF

abundance: .
j_gene: TRBJ1-6
v_gene: TRBV28
CDR3aa: CASSLIRVLGSPLHF

abundance: few
j_gene: TRBJ2-1
v_gene: TRBV6-2/TRBV6-3
CDR3aa: CASSYSIYSSYNEQFF

abundance: few
j_gene: TRBJ1-5
v_gene: TRBV12-3/TRBV12-4
CDR3aa: CASSLSPEPQHF

abundance: many
j_gene: TRBJ2-5
v_gene: TRBV3-1
CDR3aa: CASSEGQGGKTQYF

abundance: .
j_gene: TRBJ1-2
v_gene: TRBV6-5
CDR3aa: CASSSTDRVQGYTF

abundance: many
j_gene: TRBJ2-3
v_gene: TRBV28
CDR3aa: CASSFPTMAKFTDTQYF

abundance: many
j_gene: TRBJ1-4
v_gene: TRBV30
CDR3aa: CAWRQGTIQKLFF

abundance: many
j_gene: TRBJ1-1
v_gene: TRBV30
CDR3aa: CAWSVIGGMAFF

abundance: .
j_gene: TRBJ2-1
v_gene: TRBV6-6
CDR3aa: CASSYSGTGYNEQFF

abundance: many
j_gene: TRBJ1-3
v_gene: TRBV28
CDR3aa: CASSVKGSRAGNTIYF

abundance: .
j_gene: TRBJ2-1
v_gene: TRBV7-8
CDR3aa: CASSPSTSGVSYNEQFF

abundance: many
j_gene: TRBJ2-1
v_gene: TRBV6-1
CDR3aa: CASSEIFGRLDSSYNEQFF

abundance: many
j_gene: TRBJ1-1
v_gene: TRBV27
CDR3aa: CASSVTVNTEAFF